The T cell receptor (beta chain) under discussion was sequenced for a study of blood T cell repertoires in COVID-19. Background on the study: Samples of COVID-19 (acute and convalescent) were obtained from the United States, Italy and Spain. PBMCs, B-cell-depleted T cells, or T cells were the source of the cDNA or gDNA that made up the material.

In the study's own analysis: Counts of nucleated cells, estimated from reference gene primer amplification, were obtained. Sequenced by immunoSEQ multiplex PCR; TCRdb stores in-frame clones only, minus some. V and J calls and clone size come straight from that table; D and trimming were deduced from the DNA. The sample lists roughly 410,000 clones; more than 75% were seen once. Enrollment of patients from Seattle took place during active infection, with longitudinal follow-up. V lost 2 bases and J lost 8; bases outside the gene matches: 11. Germline V gene data show CDR1 as SGHTA and CDR2 as FQGTGA. This CDR3 spans 16 amino acids.

The clonotype was recovered from a woman in her sixties with COVID-19, enrolled during active disease. Material for sequencing was peripheral blood. The chain combines TRBV7-3 with TRBJ2-1; 8 bases map to TRBD2. CDR3 sequence reads: CASSLGGGFSFDEQFF. The CDR3, as DNA: TGTGCCAGCAGCTTAGGCGGGGGGTTCTCTTTCGATGAGCAGTTCTTC.